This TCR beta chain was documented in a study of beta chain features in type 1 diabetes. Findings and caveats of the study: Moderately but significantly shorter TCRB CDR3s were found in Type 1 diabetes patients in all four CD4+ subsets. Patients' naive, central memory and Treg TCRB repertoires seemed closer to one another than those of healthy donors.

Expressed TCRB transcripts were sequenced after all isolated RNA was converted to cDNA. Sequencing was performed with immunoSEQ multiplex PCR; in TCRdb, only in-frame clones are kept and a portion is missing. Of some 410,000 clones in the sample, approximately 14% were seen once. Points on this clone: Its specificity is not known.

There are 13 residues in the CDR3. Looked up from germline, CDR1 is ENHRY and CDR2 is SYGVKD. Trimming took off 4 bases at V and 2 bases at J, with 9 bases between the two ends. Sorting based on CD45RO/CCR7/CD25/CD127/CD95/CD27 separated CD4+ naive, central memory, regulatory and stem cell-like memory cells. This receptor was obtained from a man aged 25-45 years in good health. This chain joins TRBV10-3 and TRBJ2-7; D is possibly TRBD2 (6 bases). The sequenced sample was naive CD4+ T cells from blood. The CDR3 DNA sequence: TGTGCCATCAGTGTTGGCGGGGCCTACGAGCAGTACTTC. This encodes CAISVGGAYEQYF.